This T cell receptor (beta chain) appears in the sequencing data of a study of T cells after yellow fever vaccination. As for the study in general: Researchers used SMART-Seq v4 Ultra Low Input to prepare fractions that had low cell numbers. Study findings and constraints: CD4 and CD8 compartments shared a small share of clonotypes.

On this clonotype: Antigen specificity is unknown.

This CDR3 has 16 amino acids. Germline CDR1 is MNHEY and CDR2 is SVGEGT. V lost 6 bases to trimming and J lost 3 bases, with 20 bases between them. UMIs were added to TCR cDNA along with a universal primer site when it was made by 5'RACE template switching. TCRdb re-called the 5' RACE reads with MiXCR, one entry per CDR3 protein. The repertoire holds a few hundred thousand distinct CDR3 sequences, with roughly 11% as singletons. The sample here was PBMCs, taken on the day of the first yellow fever vaccination. The V call is TRBV6-2 or TRBV6-3, the J call TRBJ1-1; D may be TRBD1 (6 bases). This sequence was found in a man between 18 and 35 years old who received the YFV17D yellow fever vaccine. The CDR3, as DNA: TGTGCCAGCAGCCGATGGGGGGCCGCGGGGTACACTGAAGCTTTCTTT. Encoded protein: CASSRWGAAGYTEAFF.